The 15 T cell receptor beta chains given below trace back to one sample, sequenced in a study of T cell repertoires in cytomegalovirus infection. TCRdb independently ran MiXCR on the reads; one entry per CDR3 protein. The data show 250,000 or so distinct CDR3 sequences, with about 17% seen just once and around half held by the top ten. The sample taken for sequencing was CD8+ T cells from PBMCs. The receptors were gathered from a human donor in good health (CMV status not recorded). Some clones in this sample may be carry-over from other donors' samples.

The table lists this clonotype with many counts. The chain employs TRBV7-2 and TRBJ1-1; D ambiguous. The V and J ends lost 0 bases and 10 bases respectively, with 12 bases between them. The CDR3 runs 13 residues. Germline V lookup: CDR1 SGHTA, CDR2 FQGNSA. DNA for the CDR3: TGTGCCAGCAGCTTAGCAGTCCCCGTGGGAGCTTTCTTT. This encodes CASSLAVPVGAFF.

Comments on this clonotype: Possible read error: a much larger clone is one base away. The rearrangement joins TRBV20-1 to TRBJ2-2; tentatively, D is TRBD2 (5 bases). Germline loops: CDR1 DFQATT, CDR2 SNEGSKA (reference sequence). V lost 6 bases and J lost 1, with 15 bases in between. The length of the CDR3 is 15 residues. The CDR3 sequence: CSANDYDLNTGELFF. Written as DNA, the CDR3 is TGCAGTGCAAACGACTACGACTTGAACACCGGGGAGCTGTTTTTT.

This clonotype was observed at least ten times. This chain connects TRBV7-6 to TRBJ2-1; 15 nucleotides agree with TRBD2. Trimming cost V 4 bases and J 7 bases; bases outside gene matches: 8. The CDR3 is made up of 17 amino acids. From germline, CDR1 is SGHVS and CDR2 FNYEAQ. CDR3 nucleotide sequence: TGTGCCAGCAGCTGGACTAGCGGGGGGGCATTGGGGAATGAGCAGTTCTTC. This translates into CASSWTSGGALGNEQFF.

This clonotype showed up many times. The chain links TRBV7-9 to TRBJ1-5, with no clear D. V gave up 1 base and J gave up 7 bases, with 17 bases separating them. The CDR3 contains 16 residues. Germline CDR1 is SEHNR and CDR2 is FQNEAQ (reference sequence). The CDR3: CASSLGAGEAWQPQHF. In nucleotides, the CDR3 is TGTGCCAGCAGCTTAGGGGCGGGAGAGGCTTGGCAGCCCCAGCATTTT.

The genes are TRBV7-6 and TRBJ2-1; D remains unclear. V lost 3 bases, J lost 9 bases, and 15 bases lay in between. Germline loops: CDR1 SGHVS, CDR2 FNYEAQ. The CDR3 runs to 14 residues. The CDR3 nucleotides read TGTGCCAGCAGCTTGGGCGCCTTGTTGGGTGAGCAGTTCTTC. The encoded protein is CASSLGALLGEQFF.

This clonotype has at least ten counts. V gene TRBV12-3 or TRBV12-4 combines with J gene TRBJ1-2; D might be TRBD1 (6 bases). The germline V and J ends were trimmed by 5 bases and 6 bases, with 28 bases remaining between them. This CDR3 region has 18 residues. DNA of the CDR3: TGTGCCAGCAGTGACGTTCCCCATGGACAGCCGCCCTATGATGGCTACACCTTC. Amino acid sequence: CASSDVPHGQPPYDGYTF.

This clonotype was seen ten or more times. The chain uses TRBV7-2 and TRBJ2-1, with 8 nucleotides matching TRBD2. Germline assignment: CDR1 SGHTA and CDR2 FQGNSA. Unmatched junction bases numbered 6, after V lost 1 base and J lost 7 bases. The CDR3 spans 15 residues. Here the CDR3 DNA reads TGTGCCAGCAGCTTAGTGGGCGGGGGGAATAATGAGCAGTTCTTC. Translated, it gives CASSLVGGGNNEQFF.

There are a few counts of this clonotype. The chain joins TRBV27 to TRBJ2-2; D may be TRBD1 or TRBD2 (7 bases each). CDR3 length: 16 amino acids. The germline V gene encodes CDR1 MNHEY and CDR2 SMNVEV (reference sequence). The germline V and J ends were trimmed by 5 bases and 3 bases, with 16 bases remaining between them. CDR3 nucleotides: TGTGCCAGCAGTCTGTACCAGGGGGGGTACACCGGGGAGCTGTTTTTT. This translates into CASSLYQGGYTGELFF.

This clonotype was detected only a few times. The V call is TRBV5-4, the J call TRBJ2-7, with a possible D match to TRBD2 (5 bases). CDR3 length equals 15 residues. V lost 3 bases and J lost 2, with 15 bases in between. The germline V gene encodes CDR1 SGHNT and CDR2 YYREEE (reference sequence). The DNA of the CDR3 is TGTGCCAGCAGCTGGGCCGACGGGGAAGCCTACGAGCAGTACTTC. This sequence encodes CASSWADGEAYEQYF.

The J gene is TRBJ2-5, the V gene TRBV20-1; D possibly corresponds to TRBD2 (6 bases). The CDR3 is 13 amino acids. The germline gives CDR1 DFQATT, CDR2 SNEGSKA (reference sequence). The V end was cut by 0 bases, the J end by 1 base, with 6 bases between. CDR3 in amino acids: CSARELAQETQYF. CDR3 coding DNA: TGCAGTGCTAGAGAACTAGCCCAAGAGACCCAGTACTTC.

The rearrangement uses TRBV5-4 and TRBJ2-7; a weak D match, TRBD2 (6 bases). This CDR3 is built from 11 residues. V was shortened by 3 bases and J by 6 bases, with 7 bases between the two germline ends. In germline, CDR1 is SGHNT, CDR2 YYREEE (reference sequence). CDR3 protein: CASSWGVEQYF. CDR3 DNA sequence: TGTGCCAGCAGCTGGGGGGTCGAGCAGTACTTC.

This clonotype was observed at least ten times. The J gene is TRBJ1-2, the V gene TRBV7-9; no definite D call. Trimming stripped 0 bases from V and 4 bases from J, with 6 bases between. Germline CDR1 reads SEHNR; CDR2 reads FQNEAQ (reference sequence). The CDR3 has 13 residues. The CDR3, as DNA: TGTGCCAGCAGCTTAGCGACACGCTATGGCTACACCTTC. This encodes CASSLATRYGYTF.

This clonotype has a count of ten or more. J is TRBJ2-7 and V is TRBV6-6, with TRBD1 matching 7 bases. This CDR3 region has 13 residues. Germline V gene sequence: CDR1 MNHNY, CDR2 SVGAGI (reference sequence). With 2 bases clipped from V and 5 bases from J, the junction kept 3 bases outside the gene matches. As DNA, the CDR3 is TGTGCCAGCAGTTACGAGGGGGCAGACGAGCAGTACTTC. It codes for CASSYEGADEQYF.

The rearrangement links TRBV2 to TRBJ2-2; D could derive from TRBD1 or TRBD2 (5 bases each). CDR1 and CDR2 from the germline V gene are SNHLY and FYNNEI. V lost 8 bases and J 6 bases, leaving 19 bases between the germline ends. The CDR3 sequence is 15 residues long. As DNA, the CDR3 is TGTGCCAGCGAAACCGTGGTCACGGGGCCCGGGGAGCTGTTTTTT. Residues: CASETVVTGPGELFF.

V usage is TRBV19 and J usage is TRBJ2-4; 8 bases fit TRBD1. The CDR3 consists of 16 residues. CDR1 is LNHDA, CDR2 SQIVND, per germline (reference sequence). The V and J ends lost 6 bases and 8 bases, in that order; junction bases with no gene match: 15. The CDR3 loop reads CASSTTAPGGAYIQYF. The CDR3 DNA sequence: TGTGCCAGTAGCACTACCGCTCCAGGGGGCGCTTACATTCAGTACTTC.